What follows are 21 T cell receptor beta chains derived from one specimen sequenced in a study of shared clonotypes between healthy human individuals. The repertoire was sequenced with immunoSEQ multiplex PCR; TCRdb's copy has only in-frame clones and lacks some. The data contain about 2,200,000 clones, approximately 94% of them singletons. CD45RO-negative, CCR7-selected cells formed the naive CD8 fraction, which excluded terminally differentiated effector memory CD45RA+ cells. The sequenced material came from naive CD8+ T cells from PBMCs. These TCRs come from a man between 18 and 29 years old in good health. Some clones in this sample may be carry-over from other donors' samples.

This clone was observed once. The V gene is TRBV27, the J gene TRBJ2-1; 12 bases agree with TRBD1. CDR3 length: 16 amino acids. Unmatched junction bases numbered 12, after V lost 6 bases and J lost 9 bases. The germline CDR1 and CDR2 sequences are MNHEY and SMNVEV (reference sequence). CDR3 nucleotide sequence: TGTGCCAGCAGAAGCCGGGACAGGGGGCGAACTGGTGAGCAGTTCTTC. Translation: CASRSRDRGRTGEQFF.

The chain joins TRBV5-1 to TRBJ2-1, with TRBD2 identical over 11 bases. The CDR3 contains 19 residues. Trimming removed 0 bases from V and 0 bases from J; junction bases left unmatched: 8. From germline, CDR1 is SGHRS and CDR2 YFSETQ. CDR3 region: CASSLGLAGTRPSYNEQFF. The CDR3 DNA reads as TGCGCCAGCAGCTTGGGACTAGCGGGAACTCGCCCCTCCTACAATGAGCAGTTCTTC.

This clone turned up a few times. At the DNA level, this CDR3 is encoded by other sequences in the same sample as well. This chain joins TRBV27 and TRBJ1-2, with D unclear. This CDR3 comprises 13 residues. Deletions cut 2 bases from V and 2 bases from J, with 6 bases between. Germline CDR1 reads MNHEY; CDR2 reads SMNVEV (reference sequence). Here the CDR3 reads CASSLTGNYGYTF. For the CDR3, the DNA is TGTGCCAGCAGTTTAACCGGAAACTATGGCTACACCTTC.

This clone was observed a handful of times. J is TRBJ2-7 and V is TRBV9; tentative D call: TRBD1 (6 bases). Per the germline V gene, CDR1 is SGDLS and CDR2 is YYNGEE. The CDR3 is made up of 15 amino acids. Deletions cut 3 bases from V and 0 bases from J, with 13 bases between. The CDR3 region has the DNA TGTGCCAGCAGCGCGCAGACAGGACCCTCCTACGAGCAGTACTTC. Protein sequence: CASSAQTGPSYEQYF.

The V call is TRBV27, the J call TRBJ1-1; possible D gene TRBD1, 6 bases. This CDR3 is built from 14 residues. V lost 4 bases to trimming and J lost 6 bases, with 15 bases between them. Germline CDR1 and CDR2: MNHEY and SMNVEV (reference sequence). CDR3: CASSSKQGRAEAFF. The CDR3 nucleotides are TGTGCCAGCAGTTCCAAACAGGGTAGGGCTGAAGCTTTCTTT.

The gene calls are TRBV7-8 and TRBJ1-3; tentative D call: TRBD1 (6 bases). In germline, CDR1 is SGHVS, CDR2 FQNEAQ. CDR3 length: 15 residues. The ends were cut back, 6 bases at V and 2 bases at J, with 14 bases in the middle. CDR3 sequence: CASSRRGGAGNTIYF. The CDR3 region has the DNA TGTGCCAGCAGTCGTAGGGGGGGTGCTGGAAACACCATATATTTT.

This rearrangement joins TRBV12-2 to TRBJ2-7; no DNA check was done on the table's D call, TRBD1. TRBV12-2 is termed a pseudogene. The CDR3 sequence is 15 residues long. In nucleotides, the CDR3 is TGTGCAAGGATTATCCCCAGATCCCCCAGGGACGAGCAGTACTTC. It yields the protein CARIIPRSPRDEQYF.

The V gene is TRBV6-5, the J gene TRBJ2-7; 9 bases agree with TRBD1. Germline V gives CDR1 MNHEY, CDR2 SVGAGI. With V trimmed by 5 bases and J by 3 bases, 5 bases remained unmatched. This CDR3 spans 14 amino acids. The CDR3 DNA reads as TGTGCCAGCAGTGGACAGGGGATGGGCTACGAGCAGTACTTC. Translation gives CASSGQGMGYEQYF.

The chain is built from TRBV5-4 and TRBJ1-4; D possibly corresponds to TRBD1 (6 bases). V was pared by 3 bases and J by 8 bases, with 17 bases between. The CDR3 has 15 residues. Germline CDR1 is SGHNT and CDR2 is YYREEE (reference sequence). The CDR3 nucleotides are TGTGCCAGCAGCTCACTCCCGACAGGAATGGAAAAACTGTTTTTT. This sequence encodes CASSSLPTGMEKLFF.

V and J are TRBV5-6 and TRBJ2-1; maybe TRBD2 (6 bases). The germline V gene encodes CDR1 SGHDT and CDR2 YYEEEE. This CDR3 comprises 17 residues. Trimming removed 0 bases from V and 0 bases from J, with 13 bases in between. The CDR3 sequence: CASSLVGRRVSYNEQFF. The CDR3 DNA reads as TGTGCCAGCAGCTTGGTAGGGCGGAGGGTCTCCTACAATGAGCAGTTCTTC.

This rearrangement joins TRBV9 to TRBJ2-1; 8 positions agree with TRBD2. Germline values: CDR1 SGDLS, CDR2 YYNGEE. V lost 0 bases to trimming and J lost 7 bases; unmatched junction nucleotides: 3. This CDR3 is built from 14 residues. This CDR3 is CASSVVTSGNEQFF. The CDR3 nucleotides read TGTGCCAGCAGCGTAGTAACTAGCGGAAATGAGCAGTTCTTC.

The chain joins TRBV27 to TRBJ2-3; possible D gene TRBD2, 6 bases. Germline V gives CDR1 MNHEY, CDR2 SMNVEV (reference sequence). The V end lost 6 bases, the J end lost 4 bases, and 14 bases lay between the germline ends. This CDR3 region has 14 residues. The CDR3 region is CASRVGASADTQYF. The CDR3, as DNA: TGTGCCAGCAGAGTCGGGGCTAGCGCAGATACGCAGTATTTT.

To note about this clone: The sample holds other DNA sequences that translate to the same CDR3. V gene TRBV7-2 combines with J gene TRBJ2-1; the D gene is possibly TRBD2 (6 bases). CDR1 is SGHTA, CDR2 FQGNSA, per germline. Trimming removed 5 bases at V and 9 bases at J, with 14 bases between. The CDR3 has 13 amino acids. CDR3: CASSPRGDGEQFF. DNA of the CDR3: TGTGCCAGCAGCCCGCGCGGGGACGGTGAGCAGTTCTTC. The complete variable domain, with remaining parts taken from reference TRBV7-2 and TRBJ2-1, reads GAGVSQSPSNKVTEKGKDVELRCDPISGHTALYWYRQSLGQGLEFLIYFQGNSAPDKSGLPSDRFSAERTGGSVSTLTIQRTQQEDSAVYLCASSPRGDGEQFFGPGTRLTVL.

The J gene is TRBJ2-3, the V gene TRBV5-6; D is undetermined. The CDR3 is made up of 18 amino acids. V lost 0 bases and J 4 bases, leaving 21 bases between the germline ends. Germline V gene sequence: CDR1 SGHDT, CDR2 YYEEEE. CDR3 amino acids: CASSLVGEVVGRADTQYF. The CDR3, as DNA: TGTGCCAGCAGCTTGGTTGGGGAAGTAGTAGGAAGAGCAGATACGCAGTATTTT.

V usage is TRBV4-1 and J usage is TRBJ2-1; D gene unclear. Germline CDR1 is MGHRA and CDR2 is YSYEKL. Between the trimmed V and J ends, which lost 1 base and 0 bases, there was a span of 4 bases. There are 14 residues in the CDR3. The CDR3 sequence: CASSQVLSYNEQFF. CDR3 nucleotides: TGCGCCAGCAGCCAAGTCCTCTCCTACAATGAGCAGTTCTTC.

Of note for this clone: The junction shows a germline mismatch at one end, possibly a read error. The chain couples TRBV6-1 to TRBJ2-7, with TRBD1 as a possible D gene (5 bases). The CDR3 consists of 12 residues. From germline, CDR1 is MNHNS and CDR2 SASEGT. The CDR3 region is CASSDLTDQQIF. CDR3 DNA sequence: TGTGCCAGCAGTGACCTGACAGACCAGCAAATCTTC.

This chain uses TRBV4-1 with TRBJ2-1, with TRBD2 matching over 7 bases. The V gene end was trimmed by 1 base and the J gene end by 3 bases; junction bases not matched to a gene: 6. Germline-derived CDR1 and CDR2 are MGHRA and YSYEKL. The CDR3 extends over 16 amino acids. The CDR3 spells CASSQVGLVGYNEQFF. The CDR3 coding sequence is TGCGCCAGCAGCCAAGTCGGACTAGTGGGCTACAATGAGCAGTTCTTC.

The DNA of the CDR3 is TGTGCCAGCAGCTTAGTTCCAGCGGGAGGCCTTGACAATGAGCAGTTCTTC. It translates to CASSLVPAGGLDNEQFF. The chain recombines TRBV11-2 with TRBJ2-1; 9 bases line up with TRBD2. J was trimmed by 5 bases and V by 1 base; bases with no gene match: 9. Germline V gene data show CDR1 as SGHAT and CDR2 as FQNNGV. The CDR3 length is 17 residues.

The chain couples TRBV4-1 to TRBJ1-1; D remains unclear. V was pared by 3 bases and J by 4 bases, with 15 bases between. This CDR3 contains 15 residues. Germline V CDR1 and CDR2: MGHRA, YSYEKL. This CDR3 is CASSHPQILGTEAFF. The CDR3, as DNA: TGCGCCAGCAGCCACCCACAGATTTTGGGCACTGAAGCTTTCTTT.

This chain uses TRBV19 with TRBJ2-3; TRBD1 agrees at 8 bases. Germline V CDR1 and CDR2: LNHDA, SQIVND (reference sequence). Trimming cost V 7 bases and J 1 base; bases outside gene matches: 7. This CDR3 contains 15 residues. In DNA, the CDR3 is TGTGCCAGTACCGAGGACAGGGTAGGCACAGATACGCAGTATTTT. Translating gives CASTEDRVGTDTQYF.

V is TRBV27 and J is TRBJ2-2, with D unresolved. The germline V gene has CDR1 MNHEY and CDR2 SMNVEV (reference sequence). V gave up 0 bases and J gave up 6 bases, with 8 bases separating them. This CDR3 contains 14 residues. The CDR3, as DNA: TGTGCCAGCAGTTTATCACCCGCGGCCGGGGAGCTGTTTTTT. Translation gives CASSLSPAAGELFF.